A selection of T cell receptor beta chains follows, all from one sample in a study of cytomegalovirus exposure and HLA in healthy donors. Some clones are missing from TCRdb's copy, which holds only in-frame ones; the method was immunoSEQ multiplex PCR. The table records roughly 140,000 clones, around 84% of them present only once. The sample comprised PBMCs. Receptors originate from a boy aged 2 to 9 in good health and CMV-seronegative. Each CDR3 is given with its conserved first and last residue. The D gene is left open where the match is weak.

J gene	D gene	CDR3 length	V gene	CDR3 protein
TRBJ1-1	TRBD1	15	TRBV7-2	CASTPGTGVGSEAFF
TRBJ2-2	TRBD2	18	TRBV7-3	CASSLIPLAGSFAGELFF
TRBJ2-1	TRBD2	16	TRBV6-6	CASSYSKGTSDGEQFF
-	-	14	TRBV6-1	CASQIDRPNYEQYF
TRBJ1-1	-	16	TRBV13	CASSPAAGQVNTEAFF
TRBJ2-3	TRBD2	17	TRBV7-3	CASSLMPGLAGPDTQYF
TRBJ2-3	TRBD2	19	TRBV5-1	CASSVGLAGGQAWPDTQYF
TRBJ2-1	-	13	TRBV9	CASSVAAGSEQFF
TRBJ2-7	TRBD1	16	TRBV7-6	CASSLGAGQGVYEQYF
TRBJ1-1	-	13	TRBV2	CAAQRQKNTEAFF
TRBJ2-2	-	11	TRBV28	CASRRTGELFF
TRBJ1-1	-	14	TRBV5-4	CASSLAGGNTEAFF
TRBJ1-5	-	14	TRBV6-5	CASSYSVSNQPQHF
TRBJ1-4	-	14	TRBV2	CASSEGQINEKLFF
TRBJ2-7	-	15	TRBV28	CASSLMAGKTYEQYF